Sequencing of this T cell receptor (beta chain) was carried out in a study of response to subunit inactivated influenza vaccine. This clonotype was detected many times. Germline V gene lookup returns CDR1 DFQATT and CDR2 SNEGSKA (reference sequence). The germline V and J ends were trimmed by 6 bases and 2 bases, with 13 bases remaining between them. CDR3 length: 13 residues. TCRdb redid the calling of the RT-PCR reads with MiXCR, one entry per CDR3 protein. The sample records around 480,000 distinct CDR3 sequences, approximately 17% being singletons. This chain joins TRBV20-1 and TRBJ1-2, with D unresolved. This sequence originates from a man between 50 and 75 years old who received an inactivated influenza vaccine. Sequencing was performed on CD4+ T cells sorted from PBMCs, taken less than 30 months after vaccination. CDR3 sequence: CSAGGLANYGYTF. CDR3 bases: TGCAGTGCAGGTGGACTGGCCAACTATGGCTACACCTTC.